This entry lists 8 T cell receptor beta chains sequenced from one sample in a study of CD4 T cells in relation to SARS-CoV-2 and coronaviruses. Here immunoSEQ multiplex PCR was the method, and the copy in TCRdb shows in-frame clones only, minus some. The table lists about 59,000 clones, approximately 90% of them singletons. Before the COVID-19 pandemic, during about 2011-2018, CD4+ T cells were taken from unexposed donors. What was sequenced was memory CD4+ T cells from PBMCs. The receptors come from a human donor in good health.

Only a few counts were recorded for this clone. The chain recombines TRBV2 with TRBJ1-5, with 8 bases that match TRBD1. CDR3 length equals 14 residues. Per germline, CDR1 SNHLY and CDR2 FYNNEI. V gave up 6 bases and J gave up 7 bases; unmatched junction bases: 8. DNA for the CDR3: TGTGCCAGCAGGATCGGGACAGGAGGACAGCCCCAGCATTTT. Translated, it gives CASRIGTGGQPQHF. The entire variable domain, with the rest obtained from reference TRBV2 and TRBJ1-5, is as follows: EPEVTQTPSHQVTQMGQEVILRCVPISNHLYFYWYRQILGQKVEFLVSFYNNEISEKSEIFDDQFSVERPDGSNFTLKIRSTKLEDSAMYFCASRIGTGGQPQHFGDGTRLSIL.

This chain links TRBV29-1 with TRBJ1-1; D not certain. V was clipped by 4 bases and J by 1 base, with 16 bases between them. The CDR3 length is 15 residues. CDR1 SQVTM and CDR2 ANQGSEA come from the germline V gene. CDR3 residues: CSVGPPREGNTEAFF. CDR3 DNA sequence: TGCAGCGTTGGCCCCCCAAGGGAGGGGAACACTGAAGCTTTCTTT. The variable domain in full, completed from reference TRBV29-1 and TRBJ1-1, reads SAVISQKPSRDICQRGTSLTIQCQVDSQVTMMFWYRQQPGQSLTLIATANQGSEATYESGFVIDKFPISRPNLTFSTLTVSNMSPEDSSIYLCSVGPPREGNTEAFFGQGTRLTVV.

CDR3 loop: CATSSGDLGRTDTQYF. CDR3 in DNA: TGTGCCACCAGCTCGGGGGATCTGGGTCGCACAGATACGCAGTATTTT. This chain uses TRBV15 with TRBJ2-3, with a tentative D call TRBD2 (6 bases). Germline V gene sequence: CDR1 LNHNV, CDR2 YYDKDF (reference sequence). Trimming removed 5 bases from V and 1 base from J, with 16 bases in between. This CDR3 spans 16 amino acids.

The chain couples TRBV5-5 to TRBJ2-5; D tentatively reads TRBD1 or TRBD2 (5 bases each). The CDR3 runs 15 residues. Trimming pared 0 bases from V and 4 bases from J, leaving 13 bases between. Germline values: CDR1 SGHKS, CDR2 YYEKEE (reference sequence). The CDR3, as DNA: TGTGCCAGCAGCTTGGAAGGGTGGGGACGAGAGACCCAGTACTTC. Translating gives CASSLEGWGRETQYF.

CDR3 in DNA: TGTGCCGGCCGGGACACCCCAAATTCACCCCTCCACTTT. Encoded protein: CAGRDTPNSPLHF. The V and J genes are TRBV2 and TRBJ1-6; D might be TRBD1 (6 bases). The germline gives CDR1 SNHLY, CDR2 FYNNEI. The CDR3 length is 13 residues. With 11 bases removed from V and 7 bases from J, the gap between germline ends came to 15 bases.

The rearrangement uses TRBV18 and TRBJ1-6; 7 nucleotides agree with TRBD1. J gave up 7 bases and V 3 bases, and 6 bases lay outside the gene matches. Germline values: CDR1 KGHSH, CDR2 LQKENI. The CDR3 sequence is 15 residues long. The CDR3 sequence is CASSPRDRPNSPLHF. CDR3 nucleotides: TGTGCCAGCTCACCCCGGGACAGACCAAATTCACCCCTCCACTTT.

The V call is TRBV7-8, the J call TRBJ2-5, with D unclear. The CDR3 contains 18 residues. Germline-derived CDR1 and CDR2 are SGHVS and FQNEAQ. Trimming removed 5 bases at V and 0 bases at J, with 22 bases between. The CDR3 coding sequence is TGTGCCAGCAGCCCGTCAGTGGGCGGAACCAAATACCAAGAGACCCAGTACTTC. Its protein product is CASSPSVGGTKYQETQYF.

V gene TRBV30 combines with J gene TRBJ1-4; TRBD1 is a possible D gene (6 bases). The CDR3 consists of 15 residues. V dropped 2 bases and J dropped 7 bases, with 17 bases sitting between them. Germline V gene lookup returns CDR1 GTSNPN and CDR2 SVGIG (reference sequence). The DNA for the CDR3 is TGTGCCTGGAGTATGGTAAAACAGGGAGTTGAAAAACTGTTTTTT. It is translated as CAWSMVKQGVEKLFF.